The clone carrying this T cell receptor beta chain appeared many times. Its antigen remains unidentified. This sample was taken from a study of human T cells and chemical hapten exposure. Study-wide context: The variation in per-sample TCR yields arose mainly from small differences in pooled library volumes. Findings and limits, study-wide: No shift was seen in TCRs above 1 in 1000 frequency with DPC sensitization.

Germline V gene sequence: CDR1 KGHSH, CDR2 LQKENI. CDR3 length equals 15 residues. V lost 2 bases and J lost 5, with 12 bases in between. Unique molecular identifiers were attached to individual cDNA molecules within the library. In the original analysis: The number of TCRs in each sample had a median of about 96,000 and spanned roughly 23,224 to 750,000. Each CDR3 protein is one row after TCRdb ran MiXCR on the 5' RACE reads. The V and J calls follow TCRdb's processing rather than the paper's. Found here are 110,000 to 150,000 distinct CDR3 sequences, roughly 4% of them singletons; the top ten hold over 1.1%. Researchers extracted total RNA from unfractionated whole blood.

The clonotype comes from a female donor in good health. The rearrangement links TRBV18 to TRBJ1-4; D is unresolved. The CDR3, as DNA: TGTGCCAGCTCACCAGACCAAGGTACCAATGAAAAACTGTTTTTT. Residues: CASSPDQGTNEKLFF.